Below, 11 T cell receptor beta chains from the same sample are listed, as sequenced in a study of cytomegalovirus exposure and HLA in healthy donors. Use of 60 Vbeta and 13 Jbeta primers characterized the PCR. TCRdb keeps only in-frame clones here, not all; method: immunoSEQ multiplex PCR. The sample consists of over 150,000 clones, just under 80% of them appearing once. Sequencing was performed on PBMCs. The receptors were sampled from a woman in her forties or fifties in good health and CMV-seropositive.

The chain uses TRBV9 and TRBJ2-5; 8 bases line up with TRBD2. The CDR3 is 14 residues long. In germline, CDR1 is SGDLS, CDR2 YYNGEE. The V segment lost 3 bases and the J segment 3 bases; nucleotides outside the gene matches: 4. The CDR3 bases are TGTGCCAGCAGCGCGTCGGGGGGGAAAGAGACCCAGTACTTC. Its protein product is CASSASGGKETQYF.

The chain carries TRBV10-1 and TRBJ2-7, with a tentative D call TRBD1 (6 bases). CDR1 and CDR2 from the germline V gene are WNHNN and SYGVQD (reference sequence). Trimming removed 2 bases from V and 0 bases from J, with 17 bases in between. The CDR3 runs to 17 residues. The CDR3 region is CASSERARQESSYEQYF. Here the CDR3 DNA reads TGCGCCAGCAGTGAGAGGGCGAGACAGGAAAGCTCCTACGAGCAGTACTTC.

The sample holds one count of this clone. The chain is built from TRBV10-3 and TRBJ2-7; a weak D match, TRBD2 (6 bases). This CDR3 contains 12 residues. CDR1 and CDR2 from the germline V gene are ENHRY and SYGVKD. Deletions cut 4 bases from V and 6 bases from J, with 10 bases between. CDR3: CAISAPGSEQYF. In DNA form, the CDR3 reads TGTGCCATCAGTGCTCCCGGGAGCGAGCAGTACTTC.

CDR3 loop: CASSLGGRETQYF. In DNA, the CDR3 is TGCGCCAGCAGCCTGGGCGGCCGGGAGACCCAGTACTTC. The rearrangement links TRBV5-1 to TRBJ2-5; D unclear. Trimming cost V 4 bases and J 5 bases, with 12 bases left between them. The germline V gene has CDR1 SGHRS and CDR2 YFSETQ. The CDR3 length is 13 residues.

V gene TRBV27 combines with J gene TRBJ1-1; TRBD1 agrees at 10 bases. This CDR3 is built from 17 residues. Germline CDR1 reads MNHEY; CDR2 reads SMNVEV (reference sequence). With V trimmed by 5 bases and J by 8 bases, 17 bases remained unmatched. In DNA form, the CDR3 reads TGTGCCAGCAGTCCGCTCGGGACAGGGGCAAACAAAGCCGAAGCTTTCTTT. Its protein is CASSPLGTGANKAEAFF.

This CDR3 is CASSWSGSRNTEAFF. CDR3 DNA sequence: TGTGCCAGCAGCTGGTCGGGAAGCAGGAACACTGAAGCTTTCTTT. J is TRBJ1-1 and V is TRBV7-3; D not resolved. The V end was cut by 4 bases, the J end by 1 base, with 13 bases between. CDR3 length equals 15 residues. Germline CDR1 reads SGHTA; CDR2 reads FQGTGA.

This chain joins TRBV6-6 and TRBJ2-1; 9 bases align to TRBD1. This CDR3 has 14 amino acids. Trimming removed 5 bases from V and 6 bases from J; junction bases left unmatched: 5. Germline CDR1 is MNHNY and CDR2 is SVGAGI (reference sequence). CDR3 in amino acids: CASSAGQGLNEQFF. CDR3 coding DNA: TGTGCCAGCAGTGCGGGACAGGGACTCAATGAGCAGTTCTTC.

This rearrangement joins TRBV7-3 to TRBJ2-3; 14 nucleotides line up with TRBD2. Germline V gene data show CDR1 as SGHTA and CDR2 as FQGTGA. Trimming removed 4 bases from V and 6 bases from J; junction bases left unmatched: 15. This CDR3 spans 19 amino acids. The CDR3 reads CASSSKTLGTSGSLDTQYF. CDR3 DNA: TGTGCCAGCAGCTCCAAAACCTTAGGGACTAGCGGGAGTCTGGATACGCAGTATTTT. Using reference TRBV7-3 and TRBJ2-3 for the parts outside the CDR3, the full variable domain is GAGVSQTPSNKVTEKGKYVELRCDPISGHTALYWYRQSLGQGPEFLIYFQGTGAADDSGLPNDRFFAVRPEGSVSTLKIQRTERGDSAVYLCASSSKTLGTSGSLDTQYFGPGTRLTVL.

V and J are TRBV4-3 and TRBJ2-1, with 8 bases matching TRBD1. V was clipped by 0 bases and J by 2 bases; unmatched bases: 6. The CDR3 is 17 residues long. Germline V lookup: CDR1 LGHNA, CDR2 YSLEER. CDR3 protein: CASSQDLSGQAYNEQFF. The DNA of the CDR3 is TGCGCCAGCAGCCAAGACTTGTCGGGACAGGCCTACAATGAGCAGTTCTTC.

This chain uses TRBV11-2 with TRBJ2-1, with D possibly matching TRBD2 (6 bases). This CDR3 is built from 17 residues. CDR1 and CDR2 from the germline V gene are SGHAT and FQNNGV. The germline V and J ends were trimmed by 1 base and 5 bases, with 18 bases remaining between them. The CDR3: CASSLVILREYNNEQFF. The CDR3 coding sequence is TGTGCCAGCAGCTTAGTTATCTTACGGGAGTACAACAATGAGCAGTTCTTC.

This chain uses TRBV18 with TRBJ1-2; 7 nucleotides align to TRBD1. Trimming removed 8 bases from V and 7 bases from J; junction bases left unmatched: 10. The CDR3 is 13 amino acids. Germline V lookup: CDR1 KGHSH, CDR2 LQKENI. The CDR3 loop reads CASRGQANGGYTF. In DNA, the CDR3 is TGTGCCAGCCGCGGACAGGCCAACGGTGGCTACACCTTC.